Following are 24 T cell receptor beta chains from one sample sequenced in a study of cytomegalovirus exposure and HLA in healthy donors. The PCR made use of 60 Vbeta and 13 Jbeta primers. The table came from immunoSEQ multiplex PCR; TCRdb's copy has only in-frame clones and leaves some out. The table has 100,000 or so clones, about 12% seen once. Sequencing was done on a sample of PBMCs. These receptors originate from a man aged 40-55 years in good health and CMV-seropositive.

A few counts support this clone. The chain joins TRBV28 to TRBJ1-2, with a possible D match to TRBD1 (5 bases). V was shortened by 6 bases and J by 5 bases, with 10 bases between the two germline ends. Germline CDR1 reads MDHEN; CDR2 reads SYDVKM. This CDR3 contains 12 residues. The CDR3 reads CASRPRGYGYTF. Written as DNA, the CDR3 is TGTGCCAGCAGACCAAGGGGATATGGCTACACCTTC.

This clone showed up just a few times. The genes are TRBV4-3 and TRBJ2-1; D might be TRBD2 (6 bases). Trimming shortened V by 2 bases and J by 5 bases, and 10 bases separated the two germline ends. From germline, CDR1 is LGHNA and CDR2 YSLEER. The CDR3 contains 14 residues. CDR3 in amino acids: CASSQRDFNNEQFF. In nucleotides, the CDR3 is TGCGCCAGCAGCCAACGGGACTTCAACAATGAGCAGTTCTTC.

The genes are TRBV28 and TRBJ2-5; TRBD2 agrees at 13 bases. The germline gives CDR1 MDHEN, CDR2 SYDVKM. This CDR3 has 16 residues. Trimming cost V 4 bases and J 4 bases; bases outside gene matches: 6. CDR3 loop: CASSSGLAGKSETQYF. CDR3 nucleotide sequence: TGTGCCAGCAGTTCGGGACTAGCGGGGAAGTCAGAGACCCAGTACTTC.

CDR3 residues: CSVGYSSYNEQFF. The CDR3 DNA follows: TGCAGCGTTGGTTATAGCTCCTACAATGAGCAGTTCTTC. J is TRBJ2-1 and V is TRBV29-1; D is undetermined. CDR3 size: 13 residues. V was pared by 4 bases and J by 0 bases, with 7 bases between. The germline V gene encodes CDR1 SQVTM and CDR2 ANQGSEA.

This clone came up a few times. The gene calls are TRBV6-6 and TRBJ2-7, with TRBD1 matching over 8 bases. With 6 bases clipped from V and 6 bases from J, the junction kept 10 bases outside the gene matches. The length of the CDR3 is 14 residues. Germline V gene lookup returns CDR1 MNHNY and CDR2 SVGAGI (reference sequence). The CDR3 coding sequence is TGTGCCAGCAGGCAGAACGGACAGGGACCCGAGCAGTACTTC. Residues: CASRQNGQGPEQYF.

The J gene is TRBJ2-3, the V gene TRBV19; no definite D call. Germline V CDR1 and CDR2: LNHDA, SQIVND (reference sequence). The V and J ends lost 5 bases and 0 bases respectively, with 6 bases between them. The CDR3 has 13 amino acids. The CDR3 spells CASSEASTDTQYF. The CDR3 DNA reads as TGTGCCAGTAGTGAGGCTAGCACAGATACGCAGTATTTT.

In its sample, this clone was seen a few times. The chain carries TRBV4-1 and TRBJ1-2; 9 bases map to TRBD1. There are 15 residues in the CDR3. The trim removed 0 bases at V and 3 bases at J, leaving 2 bases unmatched. In germline, CDR1 is MGHRA, CDR2 YSYEKL. CDR3 nucleotides: TGCGCCAGCAGCCAAGATGGGACAGGGTACTATGGCTACACCTTC. As protein: CASSQDGTGYYGYTF.

This clone was observed a handful of times. CDR3 DNA: TGTGCCAGCAGCTTGACCCTCGGCGGAAACTATGGCTACACCTTC. Its protein is CASSLTLGGNYGYTF. The chain has TRBV7-9 and TRBJ1-2; D is unclear. Deletions cut 3 bases from V and 2 bases from J, with 13 bases between. This CDR3 comprises 15 residues. Germline loops: CDR1 SEHNR, CDR2 FQNEAQ (reference sequence).

This clone was found a few times. The rearrangement links TRBV6-4 to TRBJ2-7; unclear D gene. Germline CDR1 reads MRHNA; CDR2 reads SNTAGT. The CDR3 has 16 residues. V lost 2 bases and J 2 bases, leaving 16 bases between the germline ends. The CDR3 bases are TGTGCCAGCAGTGACGGCCCGTGGCGGTCCCCCTACGAGCAGTACTTC. Translating gives CASSDGPWRSPYEQYF.

This clone has a handful of counts. The chain recombines TRBV6-5 with TRBJ1-2, with 10 bases fitting TRBD1. CDR3 length: 15 residues. V was clipped by 6 bases and J by 8 bases; unmatched bases: 12. The germline V gene has CDR1 MNHEY and CDR2 SVGAGI. CDR3 in amino acids: CASRSRTGGAGGYTF. In DNA form, the CDR3 reads TGTGCCAGCAGGTCACGGACAGGGGGAGCCGGGGGCTACACCTTC.

The CDR3 region has the DNA TGTGCCAGCAGCCTTACGGGAGGCCCCTACAATGAGCAGTTCTTC. It encodes CASSLTGGPYNEQFF. The J gene is TRBJ2-1, the V gene TRBV4-2; TRBD2 aligns across 7 bases. V gave up 4 bases and J gave up 2 bases; unmatched junction bases: 5. CDR3 length: 15 amino acids. Germline V lookup: CDR1 LGHNA, CDR2 YNFKEQ.

This chain connects TRBV12-5 to TRBJ1-4; 7 nucleotides agree with TRBD1. Germline CDR1 reads LGHNT; CDR2 reads FRNRAP. The CDR3 totals 17 residues. The trim removed 2 bases at V and 4 bases at J, leaving 10 bases unmatched. The CDR3 spells CASGLSSRGQLNEKLFF. The CDR3 DNA sequence: TGTGCTAGTGGTTTGAGTTCGAGGGGACAGCTTAATGAAAAACTGTTTTTT. Full variable domain (outside the CDR3, taken from reference TRBV12-5 and TRBJ1-4): DARVTQTPRHKVTEMGQEVTMRCQPILGHNTVFWYRQTMMQGLELLAYFRNRAPLDDSGMPKDRFSAEMPDATLATLKIQPSEPRDSAVYFCASGLSSRGQLNEKLFFGSGTQLSVL.

This clone was found a few times. V and J are TRBV6-5 and TRBJ2-7; TRBD1 matches at 9 bases. Germline values: CDR1 MNHEY, CDR2 SVGAGI. CDR3 length: 15 amino acids. The V segment lost 2 bases and the J segment 7 bases; nucleotides outside the gene matches: 9. The CDR3 here is CASSYAGTGLGEQYF. As DNA, the CDR3 is TGTGCCAGCAGTTACGCCGGGACAGGGTTGGGGGAGCAGTACTTC.

CDR3 sequence reads: CASSYRGTGGYGYTF. CDR3 in DNA: TGTGCCAGCAGTTACAGGGGGACAGGGGGCTATGGCTACACCTTC. The gene calls are TRBV6-5 and TRBJ1-2, with TRBD1 matching over 11 bases. Germline lookup yields CDR1 MNHEY and CDR2 SVGAGI. V lost 2 bases, J lost 4 bases, and 3 bases stayed unmatched. This CDR3 region has 15 residues.

In its sample, this clone was seen a few times. The rearrangement joins TRBV11-2 to TRBJ2-7; 7 bases are a match to TRBD2. With V trimmed by 4 bases and J by 0 bases, 9 bases remained unmatched. This CDR3 is 16 amino acids long. Looked up from germline, CDR1 is SGHAT and CDR2 is FQNNGV. The CDR3 coding sequence is TGTGCCAGCAGCTCGGGGGGTTCGACGAGCTCCTACGAGCAGTACTTC. Translated: CASSSGGSTSSYEQYF.

This clone has just a few counts. V is TRBV12-5 and J is TRBJ2-1; 8 bases are a match to TRBD1. The ends lost 6 bases at V and 4 bases at J; junction bases unmatched: 14. CDR3 length: 17 amino acids. CDR1 and CDR2 from the germline V gene are LGHNT and FRNRAP. DNA of the CDR3: TGTGCTAGTGGCCTAACCTTGGACAGGGAGAGGTACAATGAGCAGTTCTTC. Protein sequence: CASGLTLDRERYNEQFF.

This clone has a handful of counts. The chain is built from TRBV4-1 and TRBJ2-5; 9 nucleotides match TRBD2. Germline V gene sequence: CDR1 MGHRA, CDR2 YSYEKL. V dropped 1 base and J dropped 3; count of bases not matched to a gene: 3. The length of the CDR3 is 15 residues. This CDR3 is CASSQVASGKETQYF. Here the CDR3 DNA reads TGCGCCAGCAGCCAAGTGGCTAGCGGGAAAGAGACCCAGTACTTC.

This clone came up a few times. The gene calls are TRBV7-8 and TRBJ2-1, with 7 positions matching TRBD2. Per germline, CDR1 SGHVS and CDR2 FQNEAQ. There are 16 residues in the CDR3. Trimming took 5 bases from V and 0 from J; bases not matched to a gene: 7. The CDR3 loop is CASSKRGGSSYNEQFF. The CDR3 DNA reads as TGTGCCAGCAGCAAACGGGGCGGGAGCTCCTACAATGAGCAGTTCTTC.

The chain has TRBV29-1 and TRBJ2-3, with D possibly matching TRBD2 (5 bases). V shed 0 bases and J shed 0 bases, with 13 bases lying between them. CDR3 size: 16 residues. Germline CDR1 is SQVTM and CDR2 is ANQGSEA. CDR3 region: CSVEDFPGSSTDTQYF. Here the CDR3 DNA reads TGCAGCGTTGAAGATTTCCCTGGGAGCAGCACAGATACGCAGTATTTT.

This clone was counted a few times. The chain's CDR3 is CASSKGRAANYGYTF. CDR3 nucleotides: TGTGCCAGCAGCAAAGGGAGGGCAGCTAACTATGGCTACACCTTC. The V call is TRBV27, the J call TRBJ1-2; D is ambiguous. The CDR3 contains 15 residues. Germline CDR1 MNHEY, CDR2 SMNVEV (reference sequence). V was pared by 6 bases and J by 0 bases, with 14 bases between.

This clone has only a few counts. This CDR3 is CASSSGPNYGYTF. CDR3 nucleotides: TGTGCCAGCAGTTCAGGCCCTAACTATGGCTACACCTTC. The V gene is TRBV7-9, the J gene TRBJ1-2; no clear D. Trimming took off 6 bases at V and 0 bases at J, with 8 bases between the two ends. Per germline, CDR1 SEHNR and CDR2 FQNEAQ (reference sequence). The CDR3 runs 13 residues.

The V gene is TRBV9, the J gene TRBJ2-2, with 9 bases identical to TRBD1. From germline, CDR1 is SGDLS and CDR2 YYNGEE. This CDR3 is built from 16 residues. The V and J ends lost 3 bases and 11 bases, in that order; junction bases with no gene match: 14. The chain's CDR3 is CASSDRDRVGVGELFF. CDR3 nucleotide sequence: TGTGCCAGCAGCGACCGGGACAGGGTCGGAGTCGGTGAGCTGTTTTTT.

In this sample, this clone turned up a few times. This chain's CDR3 is CASSDERSYGYTF. The DNA for the CDR3 is TGTGCCAGCAGTGACGAGAGGAGTTATGGCTACACCTTC. V is TRBV2 and J is TRBJ1-2, with D unclear. The germline CDR1 and CDR2 sequences are SNHLY and FYNNEI. V gave up 3 bases and J gave up 5 bases, with 10 bases separating them. This CDR3 has 13 residues.

On this clone: Because the CDR3 is missing its conserved closing phenylalanine or tryptophan, this is likely a read error. No DNA is shown, since the ends of the CDR3 on it are uncertain; the CDR3 is the one TCRdb lists. The same CDR3 arises from other DNA sequences in this sample as well. This chain connects TRBV6-1 to TRBJ2-7; TRBD2 reflects the table's D call only, with no check against the DNA. Germline CDR1 is MNHNS and CDR2 is SASEGT. A total of 15 residues make up the CDR3, ends included. CDR3 region: CASSETSGISYEKYL.